Listed here is a single T cell receptor beta chain. This specimen comes from a study of blood T cell repertoires in COVID-19. Study-level background: Spain, Italy and the United States supplied samples that represented acute and convalescent COVID-19. PBMCs, B-cell-depleted T cells, or T cells were the source of the cDNA or gDNA that made up the material.

Using immunoSEQ multiplex PCR, the repertoire was profiled, and TCRdb retains in-frame clones only, with some absent. The sample holds around 200,000 clones, about 81% seen once. Residents of under 25 US areas, aged roughly 18 to 89 years, made up the participants. Cohort 3 donors counted as recovered after two negative PCRs, clearance, or resolved symptoms. This receptor was identified in a man in his forties who had recovered from COVID-19. The sequenced sample was PBMCs or T cells enriched from blood (not recorded which).

The CDR3 coding sequence is TGTGCCTGGAGTTCGCAGGGGCTCACTGAAGCTTTCTTT. Its translation: CAWSSQGLTEAFF. The gene calls are TRBV30 and TRBJ1-1; a weak D match, TRBD1 (6 bases). The V and J ends lost 2 bases and 4 bases respectively, with 11 bases between them. The CDR3 is made up of 13 amino acids. Germline CDR1 GTSNPN, CDR2 SVGIG (reference sequence).